This passage covers 20 T cell receptor beta chains from one sample sequenced in a study of shared clonotypes between healthy human individuals. Only in-frame clones appear in the TCRdb table, and some are missing; sequencing was by immunoSEQ multiplex PCR. The sample records fewer than 3 million clones, about 90% being singletons. Sequenced input: naive CD4+ T cells from PBMCs. Subset specified: CD45RA+ positively selected. These receptors came from a man aged 18 to 35 in good health. Some clones in this sample may be carry-over from other donors' samples.

This sequence joins TRBV28 and TRBJ1-2; no firm D call. V lost 5 bases, J lost 4 bases, and 11 bases lay in between. This CDR3 has 13 residues. CDR1 MDHEN and CDR2 SYDVKM come from the germline V gene. CDR3 bases: TGTGCCAGCAGTGTTCCGTGGAGCTATGGCTACACCTTC. Translated, it gives CASSVPWSYGYTF.

This chain connects TRBV5-1 to TRBJ1-3; TRBD1 aligns across 7 bases. This CDR3 has 16 residues. The germline gives CDR1 SGHRS, CDR2 YFSETQ. Trimming cost V 4 bases and J 0 bases; bases outside gene matches: 7. CDR3 region: CASSPLTGASGNTIYF. CDR3 DNA: TGCGCCAGCAGCCCCCTAACAGGGGCCTCTGGAAACACCATATATTTT.

This chain connects TRBV7-2 to TRBJ2-3; 8 nucleotides align to TRBD1. CDR3 length: 13 residues. Germline loops: CDR1 SGHTA, CDR2 FQGNSA. J was trimmed by 11 bases and V by 2 bases; bases with no gene match: 6. The CDR3 sequence is CASSLQGARVQYF. As DNA, the CDR3 is TGTGCCAGCAGCTTACAGGGGGCTCGGGTGCAGTATTTT. The whole variable domain, remainder taken from reference TRBV7-2 and TRBJ2-3, is GAGVSQSPSNKVTEKGKDVELRCDPISGHTALYWYRQSLGQGLEFLIYFQGNSAPDKSGLPSDRFSAERTGGSVSTLTIQRTQQEDSAVYLCASSLQGARVQYFGPGTRLTVL.

Remarks on this clone: This CDR3 is also generated by other DNA sequences in the sample. The chain uses TRBV9 and TRBJ2-4; D gene uncertain. The CDR3 totals 13 residues. Germline V gives CDR1 SGDLS, CDR2 YYNGEE. V was cut by 0 bases and J by 5 bases, with 6 bases left in between. The CDR3: CASSVAGQNIQYF. The DNA for the CDR3 is TGTGCCAGCAGCGTAGCGGGCCAAAACATTCAGTACTTC.

This chain uses TRBV28 with TRBJ1-1; D is possibly TRBD1 (5 bases). The V end was cut by 7 bases, the J end by 8 bases, with 17 bases between. The CDR3 runs 13 residues. Germline lookup yields CDR1 MDHEN and CDR2 SYDVKM. This chain's CDR3 is CASTRDSQREAFF. CDR3 nucleotides: TGTGCCAGCACCAGGGACTCCCAGAGGGAAGCTTTCTTT.

This chain joins TRBV18 and TRBJ1-4; D gene uncertain. The germline CDR1 and CDR2 sequences are KGHSH and LQKENI. The V end lost 0 bases, the J end lost 5 bases, and 10 bases lay between the germline ends. The CDR3 is 15 residues long. In DNA, the CDR3 is TGTGCCAGCTCACCACCGGGTAGGATGAATGAAAAACTGTTTTTT. Residues: CASSPPGRMNEKLFF.

The chain combines TRBV6-5 with TRBJ1-2; no definite D call. The CDR3 is made up of 13 amino acids. Between the trimmed V and J ends, which lost 2 bases and 6 bases, there was a span of 10 bases. CDR1 and CDR2 from the germline V gene are MNHEY and SVGAGI. The CDR3 spells CASSYAPGDGYTF. CDR3 sequence (DNA): TGTGCCAGCAGTTACGCTCCGGGAGATGGCTACACCTTC.

V usage is TRBV5-1 and J usage is TRBJ1-4; D not certain. The CDR3 has 14 amino acids. Germline assignment: CDR1 SGHRS and CDR2 YFSETQ. The ends were cut back, 0 bases at V and 4 bases at J, with 7 bases in the middle. CDR3 amino acids: CASSLDSFNEKLFF. The CDR3 region has the DNA TGCGCCAGCAGCTTGGACAGCTTTAATGAAAAACTGTTTTTT.

J is TRBJ1-3 and V is TRBV28; 9 bases match TRBD1. Germline CDR1 MDHEN, CDR2 SYDVKM. This CDR3 spans 17 amino acids. Unmatched junction bases numbered 6, after V lost 3 bases and J lost 0 bases. The CDR3 nucleotides are TGTGCCAGCAGTTTTATGGGGACAGGGCCCTCTGGAAACACCATATATTTT. Amino acid sequence: CASSFMGTGPSGNTIYF.

The CDR3, as DNA: TGTGCCAGCAGTTTGAGACTCAAGAACACTGAAGCTTTCTTT. Its protein is CASSLRLKNTEAFF. The rearrangement joins TRBV27 to TRBJ1-1; D call uncertain. Trimming cost V 3 bases and J 1 base, with 9 bases left between them. CDR3 size: 14 residues. The germline CDR1 and CDR2 sequences are MNHEY and SMNVEV (reference sequence).

This chain links TRBV29-1 with TRBJ2-7, with 9 nucleotides matching TRBD2. Germline trimming cut 0 bases from V and 3 bases from J; bases unmatched to any gene: 9. The V gene's germline CDR1 is SQVTM and CDR2 ANQGSEA. The length of the CDR3 is 16 residues. Written as DNA, the CDR3 is TGCAGCGTTGAAGATTCGGATCTAGCGGGATACTACGAGCAGTACTTC. Its translation is CSVEDSDLAGYYEQYF.

This chain uses TRBV18 with TRBJ2-1; TRBD2 matches 11 bases. The trim removed 6 bases at V and 4 bases at J, leaving 5 bases unmatched. Germline V gene data show CDR1 as KGHSH and CDR2 as LQKENI. There are 15 residues in the CDR3. The CDR3 protein is CASSAGLADYNEQFF. CDR3 DNA sequence: TGTGCCAGCTCCGCGGGACTAGCGGATTACAATGAGCAGTTCTTC. Full variable domain (rest looked up from reference TRBV18 and TRBJ2-1): NAGVMQNPRHLVRRRGQEARLRCSPMKGHSHVYWYRQLPEEGLKFMVYLQKENIIDESGMPKERFSAEFPKEGPSILRIQQVVRGDSAAYFCASSAGLADYNEQFFGPGTRLTVL.

The CDR3 loop is CASSPTDRPNEKLFF. The CDR3 region has the DNA TGTGCCAGCTCACCCACGGACAGGCCTAATGAAAAACTGTTTTTT. The rearrangement links TRBV18 to TRBJ1-4, with 7 bases lining up with TRBD1. The CDR3 length is 15 residues. CDR1 and CDR2 from the germline V gene are KGHSH and LQKENI. Germline trimming cut 3 bases from V and 3 bases from J; bases unmatched to any gene: 4.

This sequence joins TRBV6-6 and TRBJ2-1; D not certain. The CDR3 runs to 14 residues. Looked up from germline, CDR1 is MNHNY and CDR2 is SVGAGI (reference sequence). Trimming left V 6 bases short and J 8 bases short, with 17 bases between. The chain's CDR3 is CASRPLVMGYEQFF. The CDR3 DNA reads as TGTGCCAGCAGGCCCTTGGTGATGGGCTATGAGCAGTTCTTC.

V and J are TRBV9 and TRBJ1-2, with D perhaps matching TRBD1 (5 bases). The germline gives CDR1 SGDLS, CDR2 YYNGEE. The V gene lost 0 bases and the J gene lost 3 bases, with 9 bases spanning the gap. CDR3 length: 14 residues. The CDR3 reads CASSVVGVDYGYTF. The CDR3 DNA is TGTGCCAGCAGCGTAGTGGGGGTTGACTATGGCTACACCTTC.

The chain uses TRBV5-1 and TRBJ2-2; TRBD1 agrees at 8 bases. V shed 2 bases and J 0 bases; nucleotides not matched to a gene: 6. The CDR3 runs 17 residues. Germline-derived CDR1 and CDR2 are SGHRS and YFSETQ. Here the CDR3 reads CASSFIRGQTNTGELFF. DNA of the CDR3: TGCGCCAGCAGCTTTATCAGGGGGCAGACGAACACCGGGGAGCTGTTTTTT. Full variable domain (missing parts from reference TRBV5-1 and TRBJ2-2): KAGVTQTPRYLIKTRGQQVTLSCSPISGHRSVSWYQQTPGQGLQFLFEYFSETQRNKGNFPGRFSGRQFSNSRSEMNVSTLELGDSALYLCASSFIRGQTNTGELFFGEGSRLTVL.

The CDR3 region is CASSKSLGEQFF. CDR3 in DNA: TGTGCCAGTAGTAAATCTCTGGGTGAGCAGTTCTTC. The chain has TRBV19 and TRBJ2-1; the D is unclear. The CDR3 length is 12 residues. Trimming took 4 bases from V and 9 from J, leaving 10 bases between them. Germline CDR1 reads LNHDA; CDR2 reads SQIVND (reference sequence).

In the case of this clone: Other DNA sequences in the sample encode the same CDR3. The chain uses TRBV7-9 and TRBJ1-1; D may be TRBD1 (5 bases). In germline, CDR1 is SEHNR, CDR2 FQNEAQ (reference sequence). V gave up 5 bases and J gave up 8 bases, with 9 bases separating them. The CDR3 totals 11 residues. CDR3 coding DNA: TGTGCCAGCAGCCAGGGTCTGGAAGCTTTCTTT. It specifies CASSQGLEAFF.

V and J are TRBV4-2 and TRBJ2-1; no clear D gene. There are 12 residues in the CDR3. V lost 5 bases and J lost 4, with 6 bases in between. In germline, CDR1 is LGHNA, CDR2 YNFKEQ. In nucleotides, the CDR3 is TGTGCCAGCAGCGCACGATACAATGAGCAGTTCTTC. As protein: CASSARYNEQFF.

This chain joins TRBV15 and TRBJ2-3, with 7 bases lining up with TRBD2. The CDR3 loop spans 16 amino acids. After removal of 2 bases from V and 3 bases from J, the junction contained 8 bases not matched to a gene. Germline CDR1 reads LNHNV; CDR2 reads YYDKDF (reference sequence). In DNA, the CDR3 is TGTGCCACCAGCAGAAAAGCGGGAACTACTACAGATACGCAGTATTTT. This sequence encodes CATSRKAGTTTDTQYF.